The clone carrying this TCR beta chain showed up many times. Its antigen is as yet unknown. Different DNA sequences within this sample yield the same CDR3. Cell sorting via CD45RO/CCR7/CD25/CD127/CD95/CD27 was performed to obtain CD4+ naive, central memory, regulatory and stem cell-like memory cells. The data derive from a study of beta chain features in type 1 diabetes. The study reverse transcribed the entire isolated RNA, so it sequenced expressed TCRB transcripts. Libraries were prepared by immunoSEQ multiplex PCR; TCRdb keeps only in-frame clonotypes and omits some of them. The sample lists around 300,000 clones; under 8.5% were seen once. With 7 bases removed from V and 0 bases from J, the gap between germline ends came to 3 bases. The CDR3 has 10 residues. CDR1 and CDR2 (germline): SQVTM, ANQGSEA. General observations from the study: Fewer insertions but more deletions were seen at VDJ junctions in type 1 diabetes patients.

The sample consisted of central memory CD4+ T cells from blood. This sequence originates from a woman aged 18-29 years in good health. The rearrangement uses TRBV29-1 and TRBJ1-1; D gene unclear. The CDR3 bases are TGCAGCGGGGTGAACACTGAAGCTTTCTTT. Its translation: CSGVNTEAFF.